The 27 T cell receptor beta chains in this list originate from one sample, sequenced in a study of OX40 agonist ivuxolimab in advanced cancers. Generated by immunoSEQ multiplex PCR, the TCRdb table keeps only in-frame clones and is missing some. The data hold 60,000 to 75,000 clones, with around 82% observed a single time. The source was CD4+ or CD8+ T cells sorted from blood, collected in a trial of the OX40 agonist ivuxolimab. Receptor source: an adult with an advanced solid tumor such as melanoma, head and neck, liver or kidney cancer.

The chain is built from TRBV18 and TRBJ1-3; no reliable D call. Germline V gives CDR1 KGHSH, CDR2 LQKENI. The CDR3 runs 13 residues. Trimming took off 5 bases at V and 2 bases at J, with 7 bases between the two ends. The CDR3 loop reads CASSTQAGNTIYF. The CDR3 DNA follows: TGTGCCAGCTCAACTCAAGCTGGAAACACCATATATTTT. The whole variable domain, filled in from reference TRBV18 and TRBJ1-3, reads NAGVMQNPRHLVRRRGQEARLRCSPMKGHSHVYWYRQLPEEGLKFMVYLQKENIIDESGMPKERFSAEFPKEGPSILRIQQVVRGDSAAYFCASSTQAGNTIYFGEGSWLTVV.

The genes are TRBV5-6 and TRBJ1-6; weak D call: TRBD1 (5 bases). There are 16 residues in the CDR3. The germline CDR1 and CDR2 sequences are SGHDT and YYEEEE. V lost 0 bases, J lost 8 bases, and 15 bases lay in between. The DNA for the CDR3 is TGTGCCAGCAGCTTGGCCGACTGGACATCCGATTCACCCCTCCACTTT. Its protein is CASSLADWTSDSPLHF.

This chain uses TRBV28 with TRBJ1-1; D is uncertain. CDR1 is MDHEN, CDR2 SYDVKM, per germline. The ends were cut back, 11 bases at V and 3 bases at J, with 19 bases in the middle. CDR3 length: 14 residues. In DNA form, the CDR3 reads TGTGCCGGACGGAGTCGGCAGAGTTACACTGAAGCTTTCTTT. Translation: CAGRSRQSYTEAFF.

The chain links TRBV2 to TRBJ1-2; no definite D call. Trimming took 8 bases from V and 14 from J, leaving 12 bases between them. Germline V gene sequence: CDR1 SNHLY, CDR2 FYNNEI. The CDR3 has 9 residues. CDR3 region: CASGVVRTF. In DNA form, the CDR3 reads TGTGCCAGCGGGGTCGTAAGGACCTTC. Together with reference TRBV2 and TRBJ1-2, the CDR3 gives the full variable domain: EPEVTQTPSHQVTQMGQEVILRCVPISNHLYFYWYRQILGQKVEFLVSFYNNEISEKSEIFDDQFSVERPDGSNFTLKIRSTKLEDSAMYFCASGVVRTFGSGTRLTVV.

This clone has a single count. V and J are TRBV4-3 and TRBJ2-7; D call uncertain. Per the germline V gene, CDR1 is LGHNA and CDR2 is YSLEER. The CDR3 has 14 amino acids. V lost 4 bases, J lost 1 base, and 11 bases lay in between. The CDR3 protein is CASSLQTESYEQYF. In DNA form, the CDR3 reads TGCGCCAGCAGCCTACAGACCGAGTCCTACGAGCAGTACTTC.

The rearrangement uses TRBV16 and TRBJ2-7; 7 bases align to TRBD1. The CDR3 has 14 residues. Germline trimming cut 2 bases from V and 0 bases from J; bases unmatched to any gene: 1. Germline CDR1 and CDR2: KGHSY and FQNENV. The CDR3 here is CASSQRTGSYEQYF. The CDR3 nucleotides are TGTGCCAGCAGCCAACGGACAGGCTCCTACGAGCAGTACTTC.

In this sample, this clone turned up a few times. The V gene is TRBV10-3, the J gene TRBJ1-1, with D possibly being TRBD1 (5 bases). Germline V CDR1 and CDR2: ENHRY, SYGVKD. This CDR3 contains 18 residues. The ends were cut back, 1 base at V and 4 bases at J, with 22 bases in the middle. CDR3 DNA: TGTGCCATCAGTGAGTGGTACAGGTCGGCGGGGATGGCCACTGAAGCTTTCTTT. This encodes CAISEWYRSAGMATEAFF.

V is TRBV5-1 and J is TRBJ2-5, with 16 bases identical to TRBD2. CDR1 is SGHRS, CDR2 YFSETQ, per germline. V shed 3 bases and J 5 bases; nucleotides not matched to a gene: 7. This CDR3 spans 17 amino acids. Written as DNA, the CDR3 is TGCGCCAGCAGCTGGGGGACTAGCGGGAGGGCCACGGAGACCCAGTACTTC. It codes for CASSWGTSGRATETQYF.

This clone has just a few counts. The rearrangement uses TRBV7-9 and TRBJ1-1, with TRBD1 as a possible D gene (6 bases). CDR1 SEHNR and CDR2 FQNEAQ come from the germline V gene (reference sequence). The CDR3 has 12 amino acids. Trimming stripped 4 bases from V and 6 bases from J, with 9 bases between. The DNA for the CDR3 is TGTGCCAGCAGCTCACAGGGATCTGAAGCTTTCTTT. It yields the protein CASSSQGSEAFF.

The chain has TRBV7-9 and TRBJ1-1; D is possibly TRBD1 (6 bases). CDR1 and CDR2 (germline): SEHNR, FQNEAQ (reference sequence). The CDR3 is made up of 15 amino acids. The germline V and J ends were trimmed by 5 bases and 4 bases, with 17 bases remaining between them. CDR3 region: CASSPVMGGRTEAFF. DNA of the CDR3: TGTGCCAGCAGCCCGGTGATGGGGGGCCGCACTGAAGCTTTCTTT. The complete variable domain, with remaining parts taken from reference TRBV7-9 and TRBJ1-1, reads DTGVSQNPRHKITKRGQNVTFRCDPISEHNRLYWYRQTLGQGPEFLTYFQNEAQLEKSRLLSDRFSAERPKGSFSTLEIQRTEQGDSAMYLCASSPVMGGRTEAFFGQGTRLTVV.

The chain combines TRBV14 with TRBJ1-1; 7 bases line up with TRBD1. The V gene's germline CDR1 is SGHDN and CDR2 FVKESK. The CDR3 has 14 residues. V lost 3 bases and J lost 6; bases outside the gene matches: 7. DNA of the CDR3: TGTGCCAGCAGCCAGGGACAGAGGAGGGCTGAAGCTTTCTTT. Residues: CASSQGQRRAEAFF.

The chain uses TRBV11-3 and TRBJ2-7; 8 bases align to TRBD1. With V trimmed by 1 base and J by 5 bases, 10 bases remained unmatched. The CDR3 sequence is 16 residues long. CDR1 is SGHNT and CDR2 is YENEEA in the germline V gene. The CDR3 spells CASSLGGQGSFHEQYF. CDR3 nucleotide sequence: TGTGCCAGCAGCTTAGGCGGACAGGGCAGCTTCCACGAGCAGTACTTC.

CDR3: CASSLGGALATDTQYF. The CDR3 DNA sequence: TGCGCCAGCAGCTTAGGGGGCGCCCTTGCCACAGATACGCAGTATTTT. The chain joins TRBV5-1 to TRBJ2-3, with 7 positions matching TRBD1. Unmatched junction bases numbered 8, after V lost 2 bases and J lost 2 bases. The length of the CDR3 is 16 residues. Germline V lookup: CDR1 SGHRS, CDR2 YFSETQ.

This clone was seen just once. The chain couples TRBV29-1 to TRBJ1-1; D is perhaps TRBD1 (6 bases). Trimming cost V 6 bases and J 1 base, with 12 bases left between them. The germline V gene has CDR1 SQVTM and CDR2 ANQGSEA. This CDR3 is built from 13 residues. Here the CDR3 reads CSVTGNSNTEAFF. In nucleotides, the CDR3 is TGCAGCGTCACAGGGAATTCGAACACTGAAGCTTTCTTT.

The chain combines TRBV27 with TRBJ1-5; a possible D gene is TRBD1 (5 bases). The CDR3 length is 15 residues. The V and J ends lost 4 bases and 0 bases respectively, with 10 bases between them. Germline V gene lookup returns CDR1 MNHEY and CDR2 SMNVEV (reference sequence). CDR3 sequence (DNA): TGTGCCAGCAGTTCGGAGGGGAGTAGCAATCAGCCCCAGCATTTT. Its translation: CASSSEGSSNQPQHF.

The V gene is TRBV2, the J gene TRBJ2-2, with 7 bases that match TRBD2. The CDR3 is 16 amino acids. The V gene end was trimmed by 0 bases and the J gene end by 3 bases; junction bases not matched to a gene: 4. Germline CDR1 SNHLY, CDR2 FYNNEI. CDR3 DNA sequence: TGTGCCAGCAGTGAAGCCGGCGGGAGTGACACCGGGGAGCTGTTTTTT. Translating it yields CASSEAGGSDTGELFF.

V and J are TRBV27 and TRBJ2-5; 10 nucleotides align to TRBD2. With 2 bases clipped from V and 7 bases from J, the junction kept 7 bases outside the gene matches. The length of the CDR3 is 15 residues. Germline V CDR1 and CDR2: MNHEY, SMNVEV (reference sequence). For the CDR3, the DNA is TGTGCCAGCAGTTTACGGCTAGCGGGAGAAGGGACCCAGTACTTC. Translating gives CASSLRLAGEGTQYF.

The chain has TRBV4-2 and TRBJ2-6; D is uncertain. CDR1 is LGHNA and CDR2 is YNFKEQ in the germline V gene. Deletions cut 1 base from V and 0 bases from J, with 13 bases between. This CDR3 comprises 18 residues. CDR3 nucleotides: TGTGCCAGCAGCCAAGGATTAAGGGTTCCCTCTGGGGCCAACGTCCTGACTTTC. Its translation is CASSQGLRVPSGANVLTF.

The rearrangement uses TRBV7-9 and TRBJ2-5; TRBD1 is a possible D gene (5 bases). Looked up from germline, CDR1 is SEHNR and CDR2 is FQNEAQ (reference sequence). CDR3 size: 17 residues. With 5 bases removed from V and 0 bases from J, the gap between germline ends came to 19 bases. The CDR3 DNA follows: TGTGCCAGCAGCCGAAACCAAGGACAAGAGTACCAAGAGACCCAGTACTTC. It is translated as CASSRNQGQEYQETQYF.

A few counts support this clone. The chain combines TRBV7-3 with TRBJ1-5; D call uncertain. The length of the CDR3 is 13 residues. The V and J ends lost 0 bases and 6 bases respectively, with 6 bases between them. Germline loops: CDR1 SGHTA, CDR2 FQGTGA. DNA for the CDR3: TGTGCCAGCAGCTTAACATGGGGTCAGCCCCAGCATTTT. Translated, it gives CASSLTWGQPQHF.

V gene TRBV5-1 combines with J gene TRBJ2-2, with D possibly being TRBD1 or TRBD2 (5 bases each). The V end lost 7 bases, the J end lost 2 bases, and 18 bases lay between the germline ends. The germline V gene encodes CDR1 SGHRS and CDR2 YFSETQ. The CDR3 has 16 amino acids. The CDR3 sequence: CASYHRGASNTGELFF. The CDR3 region has the DNA TGCGCCAGCTACCATAGGGGAGCCAGTAACACCGGGGAGCTGTTTTTT.

This clone was observed once. The genes are TRBV10-3 and TRBJ1-2; 7 nucleotides line up with TRBD1. In germline, CDR1 is ENHRY, CDR2 SYGVKD. The CDR3 length is 16 residues. Losses at the gene ends were 4 bases for V and 3 bases for J; bases not matched to a gene: 11. The DNA for the CDR3 is TGTGCCATCAGTGGGATTACAGGGGAAGACGACTATGGCTACACCTTC. It codes for CAISGITGEDDYGYTF.

The rearrangement joins TRBV12-5 to TRBJ2-2; D unclear. Germline CDR1 and CDR2: LGHNT and FRNRAP. The CDR3 runs 19 residues. With 0 bases removed from V and 0 bases from J, the gap between germline ends came to 17 bases. CDR3 sequence (DNA): TGTGCTAGTGGTTTGGTACCCAAGGAAACAGTCGCGAACACCGGGGAGCTGTTTTTT. It translates to CASGLVPKETVANTGELFF.

This sequence joins TRBV28 and TRBJ1-3, with D uncertain. Germline CDR1 reads MDHEN; CDR2 reads SYDVKM. V was trimmed by 6 bases and J by 0 bases, leaving 9 bases between them. The CDR3 covers 14 residues. In DNA, the CDR3 is TGTGCCAGCAGCGATCTCAGCTCTGGAAACACCATATATTTT. This encodes CASSDLSSGNTIYF.

V and J are TRBV7-9 and TRBJ1-3; possibly TRBD1 for D (5 bases). V was pared by 5 bases and J by 0 bases, with 11 bases between. There are 15 residues in the CDR3. CDR1 and CDR2 from the germline V gene are SEHNR and FQNEAQ (reference sequence). CDR3 residues: CASSRQSFSGNTIYF. CDR3 sequence (DNA): TGTGCCAGCAGCCGACAGAGCTTCTCTGGAAACACCATATATTTT. Full variable domain (missing parts from reference TRBV7-9 and TRBJ1-3): DTGVSQNPRHKITKRGQNVTFRCDPISEHNRLYWYRQTLGQGPEFLTYFQNEAQLEKSRLLSDRFSAERPKGSFSTLEIQRTEQGDSAMYLCASSRQSFSGNTIYFGEGSWLTVV.

The chain couples TRBV6-5 to TRBJ2-2; D is unclear. V lost 6 bases to trimming and J lost 4 bases, with 9 bases between them. The CDR3 extends over 13 amino acids. Looked up from germline, CDR1 is MNHEY and CDR2 is SVGAGI. Here the CDR3 DNA reads TGTGCCAGCAGCCTCCGACCCACCGGGGAGCTGTTTTTT. Translated: CASSLRPTGELFF.

The chain couples TRBV15 to TRBJ1-3; D ambiguous. The CDR3 sequence is 14 residues long. The germline V and J ends were trimmed by 4 bases and 0 bases, with 7 bases remaining between them. Germline CDR1 and CDR2: LNHNV and YYDKDF (reference sequence). For the CDR3, the DNA is TGTGCCACCAGCAAGCAGAGCTCTGGAAACACCATATATTTT. Its protein is CATSKQSSGNTIYF.